This entry lists 17 T cell receptor beta chains sequenced from one sample in a study of blood T cell repertoires in COVID-19. The assay was immunoSEQ multiplex PCR, and TCRdb's table has in-frame clones only and misses some. The sample lists around 300,000 clones, around 89% occurring once. Source material: PBMCs or T cells enriched from blood (not recorded which). The receptors shown here come from a woman under 30 who had recovered from COVID-19.

This rearrangement joins TRBV18 to TRBJ1-1, with D uncertain. CDR1 is KGHSH and CDR2 is LQKENI in the germline V gene. Trimming left V 2 bases short and J 2 bases short, with 6 bases between. The CDR3 consists of 13 residues. CDR3: CASSPELNTEAFF. CDR3 bases: TGTGCCAGCTCACCAGAGCTAAACACTGAAGCTTTCTTT. Based on the CDR3 plus reference TRBV18 and TRBJ1-1, the full variable domain is NAGVMQNPRHLVRRRGQEARLRCSPMKGHSHVYWYRQLPEEGLKFMVYLQKENIIDESGMPKERFSAEFPKEGPSILRIQQVVRGDSAAYFCASSPELNTEAFFGQGTRLTVV.

Many counts were recorded for this clone. CDR3 residues: CASSLGTGMGNQPQHF. CDR3 nucleotide sequence: TGCGCCAGCAGCCTCGGGACAGGGATGGGCAATCAGCCCCAGCATTTT. J is TRBJ1-5 and V is TRBV5-1, with TRBD1 matching over 9 bases. With 4 bases clipped from V and 2 bases from J, the junction kept 7 bases outside the gene matches. Germline V gene lookup returns CDR1 SGHRS and CDR2 YFSETQ. CDR3 length: 16 residues.

The chain links TRBV10-2 to TRBJ2-3; 8 bases map to TRBD2. With 2 bases clipped from V and 3 bases from J, the junction kept 10 bases outside the gene matches. This CDR3 is 17 amino acids long. Germline CDR1 and CDR2: WSHSY and SAAADI. CDR3 in amino acids: CASSEQAGGAATDTQYF. As DNA, the CDR3 is TGCGCCAGCAGTGAGCAGGCCGGGGGGGCGGCAACAGATACGCAGTATTTT.

V and J are TRBV27 and TRBJ1-5; D gene unclear. The germline V gene encodes CDR1 MNHEY and CDR2 SMNVEV (reference sequence). V shed 0 bases and J shed 7 bases, with 10 bases lying between them. The CDR3 length is 14 residues. The CDR3 DNA reads TGTGCCAGCAGTTTATCGCAAAGGGAGCAGCCCCAGCATTTT. It is translated as CASSLSQREQPQHF.

This chain uses TRBV27 with TRBJ1-5; TRBD1 might be the D (5 bases). Germline V lookup: CDR1 MNHEY, CDR2 SMNVEV (reference sequence). V was cut by 2 bases and J by 4 bases, with 12 bases left in between. The CDR3 sequence is 15 residues long. CDR3 DNA sequence: TGTGCCAGCAGTTTAGAGCAGGGTCGGAATCAGCCCCAGCATTTT. Translated: CASSLEQGRNQPQHF.

The gene calls are TRBV3-1 (or the pseudogene TRBV3-2) and TRBJ2-1, with a tentative D call TRBD2 (6 bases). Germline assignment: CDR1 LGHDT and CDR2 YNNKEL (reference sequence). The V end was cut by 1 base, the J end by 12 bases, with 13 bases between. There are 13 residues in the CDR3. CDR3 in DNA: TGTGCCAGCAGCCAAGTTGCGGGGTATTTGCAGTTCTTC. Translation gives CASSQVAGYLQFF.

V gene TRBV2 combines with J gene TRBJ1-6; a weak D match, TRBD1 (5 bases). Trimming took 4 bases from V and 8 from J, leaving 12 bases between them. The CDR3 has 14 residues. Germline CDR1 is SNHLY and CDR2 is FYNNEI. CDR3: CASSVRRGDSPLHF. The DNA of the CDR3 is TGTGCCAGCAGTGTCAGGAGGGGAGATTCACCCCTCCACTTT.

This sequence joins TRBV27 and TRBJ1-2; no firm D call. Germline loops: CDR1 MNHEY, CDR2 SMNVEV (reference sequence). Deletions cut 2 bases from V and 4 bases from J, with 17 bases between. This CDR3 has 16 amino acids. This CDR3 reads CASSLLRGGPGYGYTF. Here the CDR3 DNA reads TGTGCCAGCAGTTTACTTCGGGGAGGACCGGGCTATGGCTACACCTTC.

The chain's CDR3 is CASSFRDYRGYTF. CDR3 DNA: TGTGCCAGCAGTTTCCGGGACTACCGTGGCTACACCTTC. This chain joins TRBV28 and TRBJ1-2, with D possibly matching TRBD1 (5 bases). The CDR3 loop spans 13 amino acids. Germline V gene lookup returns CDR1 MDHEN and CDR2 SYDVKM. V gave up 3 bases and J gave up 7 bases, with 12 bases separating them.

This chain uses TRBV10-3 with TRBJ1-2; 8 bases are shared with TRBD1. The V gene's germline CDR1 is ENHRY and CDR2 SYGVKD. This CDR3 region has 17 residues. With V trimmed by 5 bases and J by 4 bases, 15 bases remained unmatched. In nucleotides, the CDR3 is TGTGCCATCAGTCTCGGACAGGGTGGCGGCCGAATCTATGGCTACACCTTC. It translates to CAISLGQGGGRIYGYTF.

This sequence joins TRBV3-1 (or the pseudogene TRBV3-2) and TRBJ1-4, with 12 bases fitting TRBD1. Germline CDR1 LGHDT, CDR2 YNNKEL (reference sequence). This CDR3 comprises 19 residues. The J segment lost 8 bases and the V segment lost 5 bases, leaving 18 bases of the junction unmatched. The CDR3 loop reads CASSSAGTGGSRVVEKLFF. The CDR3 nucleotides are TGTGCCAGCAGCTCGGCCGGGACAGGGGGCAGTCGAGTTGTCGAAAAACTGTTTTTT.

Only one count was recorded for this clone. This chain links TRBV5-6 with TRBJ1-5, with D uncertain. Trimming removed 2 bases at V and 10 bases at J, with 16 bases between. Germline-derived CDR1 and CDR2 are SGHDT and YYEEEE. The CDR3 is made up of 14 amino acids. The CDR3 sequence: CASSFLKSKSPQHF. The CDR3, as DNA: TGTGCCAGCAGCTTCCTAAAGTCCAAATCTCCCCAGCATTTT.

The chain employs TRBV2 and TRBJ1-5; D ambiguous. V was shortened by 6 bases and J by 5 bases, with 5 bases between the two germline ends. Germline V lookup: CDR1 SNHLY, CDR2 FYNNEI. The CDR3 loop spans 11 amino acids. CDR3: CASSLDQPQHF. The CDR3 DNA reads TGTGCCAGCAGCCTCGATCAGCCCCAGCATTTT.

This chain links TRBV13 with TRBJ2-1, with TRBD1 matching over 7 bases. Per the germline V gene, CDR1 is PRHDT and CDR2 is FYEKMQ (reference sequence). J lost 6 bases, V lost 5 bases, and 10 bases had no gene match. CDR3 length: 15 residues. The CDR3 region is CASSPSQGEFNEQFF. The DNA for the CDR3 is TGTGCCAGCAGCCCTAGTCAGGGGGAGTTCAATGAGCAGTTCTTC.

The genes are TRBV7-9 and TRBJ1-2; 8 bases align to TRBD1. The ends lost 5 bases at V and 2 bases at J; junction bases unmatched: 7. The germline CDR1 and CDR2 sequences are SEHNR and FQNEAQ (reference sequence). The CDR3 is made up of 15 amino acids. This CDR3 is CASSPQGAQNYGYTF. CDR3 coding DNA: TGTGCCAGCAGCCCCCAGGGGGCGCAAAACTATGGCTACACCTTC.

The chain links TRBV15 to TRBJ2-1, with TRBD2 identical over 10 bases. Trimming at V came to 6 bases and at J to 4 bases, leaving 9 bases not matched to a gene. CDR1 is LNHNV, CDR2 YYDKDF, per germline (reference sequence). This CDR3 comprises 16 residues. This chain's CDR3 is CATRGGELAGYNEQFF. The CDR3 DNA reads TGTGCCACCAGGGGGGGCGAACTAGCGGGGTACAATGAGCAGTTCTTC.

The chain employs TRBV5-5 and TRBJ1-4; D remains ambiguous. Germline values: CDR1 SGHKS, CDR2 YYEKEE (reference sequence). V was pared by 4 bases and J by 3 bases, with 22 bases between. This CDR3 spans 18 amino acids. Here the CDR3 reads CASSEDIILSTANEKLFF. The CDR3 DNA reads as TGTGCCAGCAGCGAGGATATTATCCTATCAACGGCTAATGAAAAACTGTTTTTT.